The 25 T cell receptor beta chains presented below share a single source sample, sequenced in a study of naive and memory T cell subsets. Study findings and constraints: A few larger clonotypes appeared in naive repertoires, especially CD8, possibly memory cells re-expressing CD45RA.

Two oligonucleotides, mixed equimolar, formed the beta constant-region primer covering TRBC1 and TRBC2. The ligated cDNA underwent four PCR rounds using SP2 and nested alpha and beta constant-region primers. MiXCR, run by TCRdb on the UMI-ligation and nested PCR reads, gives a single entry per CDR3 protein. The data hold approximately 90,000 distinct CDR3 sequences, with approximately 11% observed a single time. Antigens for these TCRs are unknown. The sample consisted of naive CD4+ T cells from blood. The origin of the receptors is a human donor in good health.

The gene calls are TRBV6-2 or TRBV6-3 and TRBJ1-5; 7 bases agree with TRBD1. Per germline, CDR1 MNHEY and CDR2 SVGEGT. With V trimmed by 2 bases and J by 0 bases, 1 base remained unmatched. CDR3 length equals 15 residues. CDR3 residues: CASSYRQGSNQPQHF. Written as DNA, the CDR3 is TGTGCCAGCAGTTACCGACAGGGTAGCAATCAGCCCCAGCATTTT.

This clonotype came up a few times. The CDR3 DNA follows: TGTGCCTGGAGTGTATCTCGTGGCTACACCTTC. As protein: CAWSVSRGYTF. The genes are TRBV30 and TRBJ1-2; D not resolved. This CDR3 has 11 residues. CDR1 is GTSNPN and CDR2 is SVGIG in the germline V gene (reference sequence). The V gene lost 0 bases and the J gene lost 7 bases, with 6 bases spanning the gap.

This clonotype was recorded at least ten times. This chain uses TRBV20-1 with TRBJ2-7; TRBD2 might be the D (5 bases). Per the germline V gene, CDR1 is DFQATT and CDR2 is SNEGSKA (reference sequence). This CDR3 has 14 residues. V was shortened by 0 bases and J by 1 base, with 10 bases between the two germline ends. The CDR3 spells CSARDSEASYEQYF. The CDR3, as DNA: TGCAGTGCTAGAGATAGCGAGGCATCCTACGAGCAGTACTTC.

Only a few counts were recorded for this clonotype. V is TRBV6-1 and J is TRBJ2-7; D is undetermined. The CDR3 totals 12 residues. Trimming removed 5 bases from V and 5 bases from J, with 10 bases in between. Germline V gene data show CDR1 as MNHNS and CDR2 as SASEGT. This CDR3 reads CASSPNTDEQYF. The DNA of the CDR3 is TGTGCCAGCAGTCCAAACACGGACGAGCAGTACTTC.

This clonotype was observed a handful of times. The chain links TRBV10-3 to TRBJ2-3; D ambiguous. The CDR3 consists of 11 residues. The germline CDR1 and CDR2 sequences are ENHRY and SYGVKD. V lost 6 bases, J lost 3 bases, and 4 bases lay in between. This chain's CDR3 is CAISRTDTQYF. CDR3 bases: TGTGCCATCAGCCGAACAGATACGCAGTATTTT.

The chain's CDR3 is CASSVGDRGSQPQHF. Written as DNA, the CDR3 is TGTGCCAGCAGCGTAGGTGACAGGGGTAGTCAGCCCCAGCATTTT. The chain is built from TRBV9 and TRBJ1-5; 8 bases fit TRBD1. The V gene's germline CDR1 is SGDLS and CDR2 YYNGEE. With 0 bases clipped from V and 6 bases from J, the junction kept 5 bases outside the gene matches. This CDR3 has 15 amino acids.

This clonotype has just a few counts. The V and J genes are TRBV7-9 and TRBJ1-6; D is perhaps TRBD1 (5 bases). The CDR3 contains 13 residues. Trimming took 5 bases from V and 8 from J, leaving 10 bases between them. CDR1 is SEHNR and CDR2 is FQNEAQ in the germline V gene (reference sequence). CDR3 sequence (DNA): TGTGCCAGCAGCGCAGGGCCCTATTCACCCCTCCACTTT. Protein product: CASSAGPYSPLHF. Using reference TRBV7-9 and TRBJ1-6 for the parts outside the CDR3, the full variable domain is DTGVSQNPRHKITKRGQNVTFRCDPISEHNRLYWYRQTLGQGPEFLTYFQNEAQLEKSRLLSDRFSAERPKGSFSTLEIQRTEQGDSAMYLCASSAGPYSPLHFGNGTRLTVT.

The chain uses TRBV7-9 and TRBJ2-5; TRBD1 aligns across 11 bases. J gave up 5 bases and V 4 bases, and 6 bases lay outside the gene matches. The CDR3 has 15 residues. Germline CDR1 and CDR2: SEHNR and FQNEAQ (reference sequence). CDR3 sequence (DNA): TGTGCCAGCAGCTCAACCCGGACAGGGGGCGAGACCCAGTACTTC. It translates to CASSSTRTGGETQYF.

This clonotype has at least ten counts. The rearrangement links TRBV19 to TRBJ2-4; TRBD1 is a possible D gene (5 bases). The germline V gene encodes CDR1 LNHDA and CDR2 SQIVND (reference sequence). V was shortened by 9 bases and J by 2 bases, with 20 bases between the two germline ends. The CDR3 consists of 16 residues. The CDR3 loop reads CASRVGKDFTKNIQYF. CDR3 nucleotides: TGTGCCAGCAGGGTTGGGAAAGATTTTACCAAAAACATTCAGTACTTC.

Ten or more counts support this clonotype. The chain recombines TRBV20-1 with TRBJ1-4, with D maybe TRBD1 (5 bases). The germline V gene has CDR1 DFQATT and CDR2 SNEGSKA (reference sequence). This CDR3 region has 18 residues. The V end was cut by 1 base, the J end by 5 bases, with 23 bases between. The CDR3 reads CSARGIGTGRVINEKLFF. The CDR3 DNA reads as TGCAGTGCTAGAGGAATAGGGACCGGACGAGTGATCAATGAAAAACTGTTTTTT.

This clonotype was picked up many times. The V call is TRBV11-3, the J call TRBJ2-1; 7 bases are shared with TRBD2. The trim removed 1 base at V and 0 bases at J, leaving 3 bases unmatched. The CDR3 runs 16 residues. Germline-derived CDR1 and CDR2 are SGHNT and YENEEA. The CDR3 nucleotides are TGTGCCAGCAGCTTAGCAGCGGGGCGCTCCTACAATGAGCAGTTCTTC. It yields the protein CASSLAAGRSYNEQFF.

The J gene is TRBJ1-1, the V gene TRBV12-3 or TRBV12-4; D unresolved. Trimming shortened V by 2 bases and J by 3 bases, and 7 bases separated the two germline ends. The CDR3 extends over 13 amino acids. The CDR3 loop reads CASSLLVHTEAFF. The CDR3 bases are TGTGCCAGCAGTTTATTGGTACACACTGAAGCTTTCTTT.

The rearrangement uses TRBV5-1 and TRBJ1-1; D call uncertain. The length of the CDR3 is 13 residues. Germline loops: CDR1 SGHRS, CDR2 YFSETQ. Trimming stripped 5 bases from V and 6 bases from J, with 14 bases between. The CDR3 spells CASRIGVSAEAFF. In DNA form, the CDR3 reads TGCGCCAGCAGGATCGGGGTATCAGCTGAAGCTTTCTTT.

In nucleotides, the CDR3 is TGTGCCAGCAGTTACTCGAAGTTCCGGCTAGCGGGAGCTGAGCAGTTCTTC. It translates to CASSYSKFRLAGAEQFF. This chain uses TRBV6-2 or TRBV6-3 with TRBJ2-1, with TRBD2 matching 10 bases. There are 17 residues in the CDR3. In germline, CDR1 is MNHEY, CDR2 SVGEGT. The junction had 11 bases not matched to a gene; V was cut back by 0 bases and J by 9 bases.

V and J are TRBV7-2 and TRBJ2-3; D is unclear. The V end lost 0 bases, the J end lost 6 bases, and 10 bases lay between the germline ends. The CDR3 is 14 residues long. Germline V lookup: CDR1 SGHTA, CDR2 FQGNSA. CDR3 in amino acids: CASSLALGSDTQYF. For the CDR3, the DNA is TGTGCCAGCAGCTTAGCGCTCGGTTCTGATACGCAGTATTTT.

The V call is TRBV7-2, the J call TRBJ1-6; 7 bases are shared with TRBD1. There are 16 residues in the CDR3. V dropped 1 base and J dropped 5; count of bases not matched to a gene: 5. Germline CDR1 SGHTA, CDR2 FQGNSA. The CDR3 DNA follows: TGTGCCAGCAGCTTAGGATCCGGGACAGATAATTCACCCCTCCACTTT. Its protein product is CASSLGSGTDNSPLHF.

The chain employs TRBV5-1 and TRBJ2-7, with 7 bases identical to TRBD1. V lost 5 bases and J lost 5; bases outside the gene matches: 19. The CDR3 length is 17 residues. Per the germline V gene, CDR1 is SGHRS and CDR2 is YFSETQ. The CDR3 loop reads CASRAGTASNRGHEQYF. Written as DNA, the CDR3 is TGCGCCAGCAGGGCCGGGACAGCCTCCAATCGGGGTCACGAGCAGTACTTC.

This clonotype came up many times. CDR3: CASSLSSDTQYF. The CDR3 region has the DNA TGTGCCAGCAGCTTATCCTCAGATACGCAGTATTTT. This sequence joins TRBV7-2 and TRBJ2-3; D is unresolved. Per the germline V gene, CDR1 is SGHTA and CDR2 is FQGNSA. The length of the CDR3 is 12 residues. V lost 2 bases and J 4 bases, leaving 4 bases between the germline ends. The full variable domain, with the rest looked up from reference TRBV7-2 and TRBJ2-3, is GAGVSQSPSNKVTEKGKDVELRCDPISGHTALYWYRQSLGQGLEFLIYFQGNSAPDKSGLPSDRFSAERTGGSVSTLTIQRTQQEDSAVYLCASSLSSDTQYFGPGTRLTVL.

V usage is TRBV15 and J usage is TRBJ2-1; D perhaps matches TRBD2 (5 bases). Trimming took 0 bases from V and 3 from J, leaving 6 bases between them. CDR3 length: 14 residues. Germline-derived CDR1 and CDR2 are LNHNV and YYDKDF (reference sequence). In nucleotides, the CDR3 is TGTGCCACCAGCAGAGAACTAGTCTACAATGAGCAGTTCTTC. Translating gives CATSRELVYNEQFF.

V is TRBV6-6 and J is TRBJ1-1, with a possible D match to TRBD1 (5 bases). The CDR3 is made up of 15 amino acids. Germline V CDR1 and CDR2: MNHNY, SVGAGI (reference sequence). V was shortened by 5 bases and J by 10 bases, with 23 bases between the two germline ends. This CDR3 reads CASSTQGQFVLGAFF. The CDR3 region has the DNA TGTGCCAGCAGTACCCAGGGTCAATTCGTTCTTGGAGCTTTCTTT.

Many counts were recorded for this clonotype. This chain links TRBV29-1 with TRBJ2-5; D gene ambiguous. Trimming cost V 6 bases and J 2 bases, with 16 bases left between them. Germline V gene lookup returns CDR1 SQVTM and CDR2 ANQGSEA. CDR3 length equals 14 residues. The CDR3 loop reads CSVNGGSWQETQYF. The CDR3 region has the DNA TGCAGCGTGAATGGTGGGTCGTGGCAAGAGACCCAGTACTTC.

The CDR3 region has the DNA TGTGCCAGTAGTTCCCGACAGGTTGGCTACACCTTC. Protein: CASSSRQVGYTF. The V gene is TRBV19, the J gene TRBJ1-2; D perhaps matches TRBD1 (6 bases). Germline lookup yields CDR1 LNHDA and CDR2 SQIVND (reference sequence). This CDR3 is 12 amino acids long. V lost 5 bases and J lost 7, with 11 bases in between.

This clonotype has more than one count but fewer than ten. As DNA, the CDR3 is TGCGCCAGCAGCTTGGACAGTCCGAACACCGGGGAGCTGTTTTTT. As protein: CASSLDSPNTGELFF. This chain links TRBV5-1 with TRBJ2-2; D remains unclear. Deletions cut 0 bases from V and 0 bases from J, with 6 bases between. In germline, CDR1 is SGHRS, CDR2 YFSETQ. The CDR3 consists of 15 residues.

This clonotype was detected ten times or more. The chain links TRBV20-1 to TRBJ1-6, with D tentatively TRBD1 (5 bases). This CDR3 spans 13 amino acids. CDR1 DFQATT and CDR2 SNEGSKA come from the germline V gene (reference sequence). V was trimmed by 7 bases and J by 3 bases, leaving 10 bases between them. The CDR3 region has the DNA TGCAGTGTATCGGACAACTATAATTCACCCCTCCACTTT. Translating gives CSVSDNYNSPLHF.

This clonotype was found many times. The rearrangement links TRBV20-1 to TRBJ2-7; 7 nucleotides agree with TRBD2. Germline CDR1 is DFQATT and CDR2 is SNEGSKA (reference sequence). The CDR3 spans 13 residues. V shed 5 bases and J 2 bases; nucleotides not matched to a gene: 6. CDR3 amino acids: CSASGTTPYEQYF. CDR3 bases: TGCAGTGCTTCTGGGACTACTCCCTACGAGCAGTACTTC.